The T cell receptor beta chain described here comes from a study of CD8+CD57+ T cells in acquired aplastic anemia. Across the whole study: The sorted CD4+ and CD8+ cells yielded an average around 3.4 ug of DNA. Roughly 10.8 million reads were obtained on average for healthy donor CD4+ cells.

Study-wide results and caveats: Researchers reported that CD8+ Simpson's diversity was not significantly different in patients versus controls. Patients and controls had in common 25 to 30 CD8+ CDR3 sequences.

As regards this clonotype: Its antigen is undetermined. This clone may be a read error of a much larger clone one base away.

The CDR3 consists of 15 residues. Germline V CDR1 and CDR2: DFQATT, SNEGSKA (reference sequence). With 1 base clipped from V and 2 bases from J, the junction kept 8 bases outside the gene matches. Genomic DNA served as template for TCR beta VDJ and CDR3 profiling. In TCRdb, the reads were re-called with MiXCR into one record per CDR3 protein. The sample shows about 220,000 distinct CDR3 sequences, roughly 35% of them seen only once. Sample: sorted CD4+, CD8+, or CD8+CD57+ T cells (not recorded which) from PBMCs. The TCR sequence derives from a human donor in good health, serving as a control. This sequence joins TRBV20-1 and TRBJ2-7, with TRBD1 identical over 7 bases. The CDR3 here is CSARGPGQTPYEQYF. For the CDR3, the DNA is TGCAGTGCTAGAGGACCGGGACAGACTCCCTACGAGCAGTACTTC.